This record looks at one T cell receptor beta chain sequence and its context. Its specificity is unknown. As defined, naive CD8 cells were CD45RO-negative and positively selected for CCR7, with terminally differentiated effector memory CD45RA+ cells excluded. The data are from a study of shared clonotypes between healthy human individuals. Study-level points and caveats: Few donors limited the genetic and exposure-history diversity represented.

Authors' processing steps: Because ImmunoSEQ provided only junction sequences with no quality scores, the filtering differed. This table comes from immunoSEQ multiplex PCR, and its TCRdb copy is limited to in-frame clones, with some not included. For V, J and clone size, that table is used; D and trimming come from the DNA. The table shows approximately 2,200,000 clones, with about 93% occurring only once. The germline V gene has CDR1 MNHEY and CDR2 SVGAGI. Trimming at V came to 0 bases and at J to 4 bases, leaving 8 bases not matched to a gene. This CDR3 spans 16 amino acids. This sequence was found in a man between 18 and 35 years old in good health. Some clones in this sample may be carry-over from other donors' samples. The rearrangement uses TRBV6-5 and TRBJ2-7; 8 nucleotides agree with TRBD2. Sequencing was done on a sample of naive CD8+ T cells from PBMCs. In DNA, the CDR3 is TGTGCCAGCAGTTACTCGACTGGGACTAGGTTGTACGAGCAGTACTTC. Translation gives CASSYSTGTRLYEQYF.